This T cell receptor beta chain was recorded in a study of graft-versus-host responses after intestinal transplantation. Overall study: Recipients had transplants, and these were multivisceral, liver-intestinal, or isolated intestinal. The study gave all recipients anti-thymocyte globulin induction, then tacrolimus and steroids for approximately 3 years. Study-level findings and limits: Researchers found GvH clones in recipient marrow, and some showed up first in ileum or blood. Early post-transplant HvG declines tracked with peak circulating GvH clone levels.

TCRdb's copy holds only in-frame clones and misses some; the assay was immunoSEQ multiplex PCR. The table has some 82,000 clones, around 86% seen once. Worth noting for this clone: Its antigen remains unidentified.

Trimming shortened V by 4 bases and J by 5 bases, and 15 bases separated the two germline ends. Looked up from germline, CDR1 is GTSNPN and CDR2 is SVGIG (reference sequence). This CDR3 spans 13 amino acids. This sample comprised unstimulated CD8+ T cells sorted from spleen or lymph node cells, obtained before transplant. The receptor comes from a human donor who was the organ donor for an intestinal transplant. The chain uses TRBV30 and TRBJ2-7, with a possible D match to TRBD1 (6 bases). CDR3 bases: TGTGCCTGGAACCGGGACAACGGTGACGAGCAGTACTTC. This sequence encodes CAWNRDNGDEQYF.